These 16 T cell receptor beta chains originate from one sample sequenced in a study of CD8+CD57+ T cells in acquired aplastic anemia. The TCR beta profiling, which covered VDJ combination and CDR3 sequence, was carried out using genomic DNA as the template. TCRdb used MiXCR to reprocess the reads, holding one entry per CDR3 protein. This table holds fewer than 200,000 distinct CDR3 sequences, approximately 43% found once. Sequencing used sorted CD4+, CD8+, or CD8+CD57+ T cells (not recorded which) from PBMCs. Source of these receptors: a human donor in good health.

As to this clonotype: Possible read error: a much larger clone is one base away. The chain joins TRBV10-3 to TRBJ2-7; TRBD1 agrees at 10 bases. V shed 6 bases, J shed 3 bases, and the junction held 2 bases outside the gene matches. The germline CDR1 and CDR2 sequences are ENHRY and SYGVKD. The CDR3 extends over 13 amino acids. In nucleotides, the CDR3 is TGTGCCATCAGGGACAGGGGGATCTACGAGCAGTACTTC. Encoded protein: CAIRDRGIYEQYF.

This clonotype appeared a single time. V gene TRBV10-2 combines with J gene TRBJ2-7; tentative D call: TRBD1 (5 bases). Per germline, CDR1 WSHSY and CDR2 SAAADI. V was shortened by 7 bases and J by 5 bases, with 12 bases between the two germline ends. CDR3 length equals 12 residues. CDR3 DNA sequence: TGCGCCAGCACGGCAGGGCGGAACGAGCAGTACTTC. Translated: CASTAGRNEQYF.

Worth noting for this clonotype: A much larger clone sits a single nucleotide away, making a read error possible. The rearrangement uses TRBV5-8 and TRBJ2-2; no clear D gene. The CDR3 contains 9 residues. Germline lookup yields CDR1 SGHTS and CDR2 YDEGEE. The CDR3 sequence is CANTEELFF. CDR3 nucleotides: TGTGCGAACACCGAGGAGCTGTTTTTT.

This clonotype has ten or more counts. V gene TRBV7-2 combines with J gene TRBJ2-6, with 7 bases aligning to TRBD2. The CDR3 loop spans 17 amino acids. Germline V gene sequence: CDR1 SGHTA, CDR2 FQGNSA. J lost 2 bases, V lost 1 base, and 5 bases had no gene match. The CDR3 coding sequence is TGTGCCAGCAGCTTAGAGAGGGGAGGGGCTGGGGCCAACGTCCTGACTTTC. This translates into CASSLERGGAGANVLTF.

This clonotype was detected ten times or more. The chain employs TRBV29-1 and TRBJ2-7, with D possibly being TRBD2 (5 bases). This CDR3 comprises 15 residues. Trimming stripped 4 bases from V and 0 bases from J, with 16 bases between. Germline V gene sequence: CDR1 SQVTM, CDR2 ANQGSEA. CDR3 amino acids: CSVGFGRGSSYEQYF. CDR3 in DNA: TGCAGCGTTGGGTTCGGTCGGGGAAGCTCCTACGAGCAGTACTTC.

This clonotype has ten or more counts. The chain recombines TRBV5-1 with TRBJ2-3, with D hard to call. This CDR3 has 15 amino acids. V was shortened by 4 bases and J by 0 bases, with 12 bases between the two germline ends. Germline V gene sequence: CDR1 SGHRS, CDR2 YFSETQ. The CDR3 loop is CASSLANPSTDTQYF. CDR3 coding DNA: TGCGCCAGCAGCCTCGCTAACCCTAGCACAGATACGCAGTATTTT.

This clonotype was counted ten times or more. This chain joins TRBV7-3 and TRBJ2-5, with 15 bases aligning to TRBD2. The germline CDR1 and CDR2 sequences are SGHTA and FQGTGA. V lost 2 bases, J lost 4 bases, and 5 bases stayed unmatched. The CDR3 extends over 17 amino acids. CDR3 sequence (DNA): TGTGCCAGCAGCTTAGGACTAGCGGGGGGGCAGGGAGAGACCCAGTACTTC. Protein sequence: CASSLGLAGGQGETQYF.

This clonotype has a count of ten or more. The chain is built from TRBV20-1 and TRBJ2-3, with TRBD2 matching over 9 bases. V shed 3 bases, J shed 6 bases, and the junction held 4 bases outside the gene matches. CDR3 length: 13 residues. Germline V lookup: CDR1 DFQATT, CDR2 SNEGSKA (reference sequence). The CDR3 loop is CSARRTSADTQYF. As DNA, the CDR3 is TGCAGTGCTAGGAGGACTAGCGCGGATACGCAGTATTTT.

V and J are TRBV6-2 or TRBV6-3 and TRBJ1-1; TRBD1 matches 7 bases. CDR1 MNHEY and CDR2 SVGEGT come from the germline V gene. The CDR3 loop spans 16 amino acids. The ends lost 3 bases at V and 0 bases at J; junction bases unmatched: 7. The CDR3 is CASSYLAGGLNTEAFF. DNA of the CDR3: TGTGCCAGCAGTTATTTGGCAGGGGGTTTGAACACTGAAGCTTTCTTT.

This rearrangement joins TRBV6-2 or TRBV6-3 to TRBJ2-1; either TRBD1 or TRBD2 may supply D (6 bases each). V was shortened by 2 bases and J by 9 bases, with 29 bases between the two germline ends. The CDR3 is made up of 19 amino acids. Germline CDR1 is MNHEY and CDR2 is SVGEGT. The CDR3 DNA follows: TGTGCCAGCAGTTACCTCCCCCCTAACAGGGTAAACTTCGGGGGTGAGCAGTTCTTC. It specifies CASSYLPPNRVNFGGEQFF.

In this sample, this clonotype turned up once. Just one base apart from a much larger clone, this may be a read error. The J gene is TRBJ1-5, the V gene TRBV12-3 or TRBV12-4; no clear D. Trimming left V 2 bases short and J 3 bases short, with 11 bases between. The length of the CDR3 is 15 residues. The CDR3 sequence is CASSLPGLVNQPQHF. The CDR3, as DNA: TGTGCCAGCAGTTTACCCGGACTGGTCAATCAGCCCCAGCATTTT.

A note on this clonotype: This sequence may be a read error, since a much larger clone differs from it by one base. The rearrangement links TRBV20-1 to TRBJ1-1; D is possibly TRBD1 (6 bases). The V gene's germline CDR1 is DFQATT and CDR2 SNEGSKA (reference sequence). The CDR3 is made up of 14 amino acids. Between the trimmed V and J ends, which lost 6 bases and 6 bases, there was a span of 20 bases. The CDR3 sequence: CSASGGGGGAEAFF. For the CDR3, the DNA is TGCAGTGCAAGCGGGGGGGGCGGTGGCGCTGAAGCTTTCTTT.

The chain couples TRBV12-3 or TRBV12-4 to TRBJ2-2, with 10 bases that match TRBD1. Unmatched junction bases numbered 5, after V lost 5 bases and J lost 2 bases. The CDR3 is 16 amino acids. The CDR3 is CASSRRQGANTGELFF. As DNA, the CDR3 is TGTGCCAGCAGTCGACGACAGGGGGCAAACACCGGGGAGCTGTTTTTT.

In this sample, this clonotype turned up many times. The chain carries TRBV4-1 and TRBJ1-2; D remains unclear. Trimming pared 1 base from V and 8 bases from J, leaving 17 bases between. CDR1 is MGHRA, CDR2 YSYEKL, per germline. The CDR3 has 15 amino acids. The CDR3 reads CASSQAAAQARGYTF. The CDR3, as DNA: TGCGCCAGCAGCCAAGCGGCAGCCCAGGCGAGGGGCTACACCTTC.

This clonotype was seen only a few times. This chain joins TRBV10-3 and TRBJ2-7; 7 bases are a match to TRBD2. V gave up 3 bases and J gave up 0 bases; unmatched junction bases: 8. Per germline, CDR1 ENHRY and CDR2 SYGVKD. CDR3 length: 16 residues. CDR3 sequence (DNA): TGTGCCATCAGTGATTTGGGCGGGAGTGCCTCCTACGAGCAGTACTTC. Translating it yields CAISDLGGSASYEQYF.

The chain carries TRBV3-1 and TRBJ2-1; D is tentatively TRBD1 or TRBD2 (6 bases each). CDR3 length: 13 residues. Germline CDR1 and CDR2: LGHDT and YNNKEL (reference sequence). V shed 1 base and J shed 10 bases, with 11 bases lying between them. The CDR3 spells CASSQVEGGEQFF. CDR3 DNA: TGTGCCAGCAGCCAAGTTGAGGGGGGCGAGCAGTTCTTC.